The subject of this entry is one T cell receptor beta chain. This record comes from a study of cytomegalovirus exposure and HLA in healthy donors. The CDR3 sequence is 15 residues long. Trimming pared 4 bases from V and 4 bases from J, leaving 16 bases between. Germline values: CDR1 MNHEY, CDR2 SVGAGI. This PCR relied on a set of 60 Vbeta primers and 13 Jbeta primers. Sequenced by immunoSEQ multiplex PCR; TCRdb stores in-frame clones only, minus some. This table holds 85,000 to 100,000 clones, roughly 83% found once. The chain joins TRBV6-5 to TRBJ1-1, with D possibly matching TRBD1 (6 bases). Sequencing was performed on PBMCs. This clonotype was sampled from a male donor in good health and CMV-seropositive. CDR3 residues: CASSWNRAGGTEAFF. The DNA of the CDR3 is TGTGCCAGCAGTTGGAACAGGGCGGGGGGCACTGAAGCTTTCTTT.